In its sample, the clone carrying this TCR beta chain was seen a few times. What it recognizes is unknown. Constant-segment primers were used for 5'RACE, and the resulting TCR alpha and TCR beta cDNA libraries carried sample barcodes and UMIs. TCRdb re-called the 5' RACE reads with MiXCR, one entry per CDR3 protein. The sample includes some 200,000 distinct CDR3 sequences, roughly a fifth of them seen just once. Germline V CDR1 and CDR2: SNHLY, FYNNEI. The CDR3 covers 16 residues. V shed 3 bases and J shed 2 bases, with 16 bases lying between them. The data originate from a study of T-cell memory formation after mild COVID-19. Whole-study context: There were largely donor-specific TCR clusters. Findings and limits, study-wide: Shrinking CD4+ clones resided mostly in CM and EM, and CD8+ ones in EMRA.

The clonotype comes from an adult woman who had mild COVID-19 (a few samples of this study predate the infection). Cell type and time point are not known. Sequences were obtained from PBMCs or a T cell subset sorted from them (not recorded which). The chain uses TRBV2 and TRBJ1-1; D call uncertain. The CDR3 reads CASSDWVYLGNTEAFF. In DNA form, the CDR3 reads TGTGCCAGCAGTGACTGGGTCTACTTAGGAAACACTGAAGCTTTCTTT.